This TCR beta chain was documented in a study of cytomegalovirus exposure and HLA in healthy donors. Study conclusions and caveats: Later analysis indicated greater clonal expansion among HLA-associated TCR beta chains than among equally common other chains.

About this clone: The antigen remains undetermined.

The CDR3 contains 15 residues. Germline V gene sequence: CDR1 MNHNS, CDR2 SASEGT. J lost 4 bases, V lost 1 base, and 6 bases had no gene match. Vbeta (60) and Jbeta (13) primers were used in the PCR. Data came from immunoSEQ multiplex PCR; TCRdb stores just in-frame clones and leaves some out. The sample holds roughly 160,000 clones, over 80% seen once. The chain has TRBV6-1 and TRBJ1-2; 7 bases map to TRBD1. Specimen: PBMCs. This TCR was recovered from a boy aged 2 to 10 in good health and CMV-seronegative. Here the CDR3 DNA reads TGTGCCAGCAGTGAAGAGACAGGGAGGCTCTATGGCTACACCTTC. Amino acids: CASSEETGRLYGYTF.